A single sample is the source of the 23 T cell receptor beta chains below, sequenced in a study of blood T cells in healthy people across ages (dated by TCRdb to about 2015). Library preparation employed 5' RACE. These reads were obtained on an Illumina HiSeq 2500. A second PCR of 7 to 11 cycles was performed with a sample-barcoded 5' primer and a J-beta primer mix. TCRdb applied fastp at Q25 and MiXCR to the public reads, then kept only in-frame beta chains. Here each entry gathers all rows of one CDR3 protein and keeps the most common genes and DNA. The sample contains about 1.4 million distinct CDR3 sequences, 45% to 70% of them found a single time. The top ten clones comprise over 5.5% of the sample. Sequencing input: blood. These TCRs come from a man between 18 and 29 years old in good health.

This chain uses TRBV20-1 with TRBJ2-4; 8 bases match TRBD2. The V gene end was trimmed by 0 bases and the J gene end by 9 bases; junction bases not matched to a gene: 7. Germline V gene lookup returns CDR1 DFQATT and CDR2 SNEGSKA (reference sequence). The CDR3 has 14 residues. CDR3 sequence: CSARDRGGGSIQYF. The CDR3 DNA reads TGCAGTGCTAGAGACAGAGGCGGGGGGAGCATTCAGTACTTC.

This clonotype occurred a few times. This sequence joins TRBV4-2 and TRBJ1-1, with 9 bases fitting TRBD1. Trimming cost V 0 bases and J 10 bases; bases outside gene matches: 9. CDR1 LGHNA and CDR2 YNFKEQ come from the germline V gene. The CDR3 loop spans 15 amino acids. CDR3 protein: CASSQEGLGQGLAFF. DNA for the CDR3: TGTGCCAGCAGCCAAGAGGGTTTGGGACAGGGTTTAGCTTTCTTT.

The gene calls are TRBV4-1 and TRBJ2-7, with TRBD2 matching over 8 bases. The CDR3 length is 14 residues. The germline gives CDR1 MGHRA, CDR2 YSYEKL. The J segment lost 3 bases and the V segment lost 7 bases, leaving 8 bases of the junction unmatched. CDR3 nucleotides: TGCGCCAGCAAGCCCGAAGCGGGAGACTACGAGCAGTACTTC. Translating it yields CASKPEAGDYEQYF.

This clonotype was seen many times. The chain links TRBV27 to TRBJ2-1, with TRBD1 as a possible D gene (5 bases). V was clipped by 2 bases and J by 8 bases, with 7 bases between them. This CDR3 spans 12 amino acids. The germline V gene encodes CDR1 MNHEY and CDR2 SMNVEV (reference sequence). CDR3 sequence (DNA): TGTGCCAGCAGTTTAAGGGGCTATGAGCAGTTCTTC. Translating it yields CASSLRGYEQFF.

This sequence joins TRBV27 and TRBJ1-2, with D unclear. The length of the CDR3 is 14 residues. Deletions cut 4 bases from V and 5 bases from J, with 14 bases between. Germline values: CDR1 MNHEY, CDR2 SMNVEV (reference sequence). The CDR3 spells CASSSWTDDYGYTF. CDR3 nucleotides: TGTGCCAGCAGTTCCTGGACGGATGATTATGGCTACACCTTC.

This clonotype was seen a few times. V is TRBV6-5 and J is TRBJ2-7, with 7 bases matching TRBD1. Losses at the gene ends were 5 bases for V and 3 bases for J; bases not matched to a gene: 13. Germline assignment: CDR1 MNHEY and CDR2 SVGAGI. The CDR3 is 16 residues long. The CDR3 DNA reads TGTGCCAGCAGTCCAAACTGGGACAGAACCCTCTACGAGCAGTACTTC. This sequence encodes CASSPNWDRTLYEQYF.

The CDR3 reads CASGKLNTEAFF. The DNA for the CDR3 is TGTGCCAGCGGTAAATTGAACACTGAAGCTTTCTTT. This sequence joins TRBV27 and TRBJ1-1, with D hard to call. The CDR3 has 12 residues. Trimming stripped 8 bases from V and 0 bases from J, with 7 bases between. Germline V gives CDR1 MNHEY, CDR2 SMNVEV (reference sequence).

This rearrangement joins TRBV6-2 or TRBV6-3 to TRBJ2-1; TRBD1 aligns across 8 bases. Unmatched junction bases numbered 4, after V lost 6 bases and J lost 6 bases. Looked up from germline, CDR1 is MNHEY and CDR2 is SVGEGT. The CDR3 is 13 amino acids. The CDR3 sequence is CASSRDRLNEQFF. The DNA for the CDR3 is TGTGCCAGCAGCAGGGACAGGCTCAATGAGCAGTTCTTC.

The chain joins TRBV11-2 to TRBJ2-1, with 14 bases that match TRBD2. V was clipped by 0 bases and J by 6 bases; unmatched bases: 4. Germline CDR1 reads SGHAT; CDR2 reads FQNNGV. This CDR3 has 17 residues. CDR3 in amino acids: CASSLEPTSGGANEQFF. The CDR3 nucleotides read TGTGCCAGCAGCTTAGAACCGACTAGCGGGGGGGCCAATGAGCAGTTCTTC.

The chain carries TRBV20-1 and TRBJ2-6; D is undetermined. The ends were cut back, 6 bases at V and 0 bases at J, with 9 bases in the middle. This CDR3 has 14 residues. From germline, CDR1 is DFQATT and CDR2 SNEGSKA (reference sequence). Here the CDR3 reads CSALDVSGANVLTF. Written as DNA, the CDR3 is TGCAGTGCCCTGGACGTCTCTGGGGCCAACGTCCTGACTTTC.

The rearrangement joins TRBV27 to TRBJ2-1, with 16 bases lining up with TRBD2. CDR3 length: 17 residues. With 5 bases clipped from V and 6 bases from J, the junction kept 7 bases outside the gene matches. Germline V gene data show CDR1 as MNHEY and CDR2 as SMNVEV (reference sequence). Here the CDR3 reads CASSPGTSGRAANEQFF. CDR3 DNA: TGTGCCAGCAGTCCAGGGACTAGCGGGAGGGCCGCCAATGAGCAGTTCTTC.

The chain is built from TRBV4-1 and TRBJ2-3; D is perhaps TRBD1 (7 bases). The CDR3 loop spans 17 amino acids. V shed 1 base and J shed 4 bases, with 18 bases lying between them. Germline CDR1 reads MGHRA; CDR2 reads YSYEKL. For the CDR3, the DNA is TGCGCCAGCAGCCAAGTGGGAACAGGGGAGGACGCAGATACGCAGTATTTT. Protein product: CASSQVGTGEDADTQYF.

This sequence joins TRBV29-1 and TRBJ2-3, with D perhaps TRBD1 or TRBD2 (6 bases each). Trimming took off 2 bases at V and 5 bases at J, with 14 bases between the two ends. Germline V gene data show CDR1 as SQVTM and CDR2 as ANQGSEA. CDR3 size: 14 residues. The CDR3 region is CSVEIRGRGDTQYF. The CDR3 nucleotides are TGCAGCGTTGAAATCCGGGGGCGAGGAGATACGCAGTATTTT.

This clonotype was found many times. Mismatch with germline at one junction end may stem from a read error. The V and J genes are TRBV7-9 and TRBJ2-7; 9 nucleotides agree with TRBD1. The CDR3 extends over 14 amino acids. CDR1 SEHNR and CDR2 FQNEAQ come from the germline V gene (reference sequence). The CDR3 sequence is CASSLVGQGYEQYF. Here the CDR3 DNA reads TGTGCCAGCAGTTTAGTTGGACAGGGGTACGAGCAGTACTTC.

The table lists this clonotype with a few counts. The V call is TRBV27, the J call TRBJ2-7, with D possibly being TRBD1 or TRBD2 (5 bases each). The CDR3 loop spans 14 amino acids. Trimming cost V 3 bases and J 0 bases, with 9 bases left between them. Germline V gives CDR1 MNHEY, CDR2 SMNVEV (reference sequence). CDR3 coding DNA: TGTGCCAGCAGTTTCGGGGCTCGCTCCTACGAGCAGTACTTC. As protein: CASSFGARSYEQYF.

This clonotype has only a few counts. V and J are TRBV4-1 and TRBJ2-7; D is unclear. Trimming removed 1 base from V and 7 bases from J, with 8 bases in between. Germline CDR1 is MGHRA and CDR2 is YSYEKL. CDR3 length: 12 residues. The DNA for the CDR3 is TGCGCCAGCAGCCAAGGCAGTATGGAGCAGTACTTC. Translated: CASSQGSMEQYF.

This chain connects TRBV20-1 to TRBJ1-5; TRBD1 agrees at 7 bases. This CDR3 region has 12 residues. Germline CDR1 DFQATT, CDR2 SNEGSKA (reference sequence). J gave up 8 bases and V 5 bases, and 6 bases lay outside the gene matches. The CDR3 here is CSARQGREPQHF. The CDR3 nucleotides are TGCAGTGCTCGACAGGGCCGGGAGCCCCAGCATTTT.

This chain connects TRBV29-1 to TRBJ2-5; the D gene is possibly TRBD1 (6 bases). Germline V gene data show CDR1 as SQVTM and CDR2 as ANQGSEA. The V end lost 7 bases, the J end lost 2 bases, and 14 bases lay between the germline ends. The CDR3 loop spans 13 amino acids. In DNA, the CDR3 is TGCAGCGGTGGGGCAGGGACACAAGAGACCCAGTACTTC. It translates to CSGGAGTQETQYF. Drawing the rest from reference TRBV29-1 and TRBJ2-5, the complete variable domain is SAVISQKPSRDICQRGTSLTIQCQVDSQVTMMFWYRQQPGQSLTLIATANQGSEATYESGFVIDKFPISRPNLTFSTLTVSNMSPEDSSIYLCSGGAGTQETQYFGPGTRLLVL.

With respect to this clonotype: Its ends do not fully match the called genes, so a read error is possible. This chain uses TRBV4-1 with TRBJ1-5, with D tentatively TRBD1 (6 bases). The CDR3 has 16 amino acids. In germline, CDR1 is MGHRA, CDR2 YSYEKL. The CDR3 DNA reads TGCGCCAGCAGCCAAACAGGGATTGGTAGAAATCAGCCCCGGCATTTT. This gives the protein CASSQTGIGRNQPRHF.

This chain joins TRBV20-1 and TRBJ2-4; 8 nucleotides align to TRBD2. The J call is doubtful: the DNA matches TRBJ2-7 better. This CDR3 has 16 amino acids. Germline V gene data show CDR1 as DFQATT and CDR2 as SNEGSKA (reference sequence). The CDR3 loop reads CSARDLKLAVPYEQYF. CDR3 coding DNA: TGCAGTGCTAGAGATCTAAAACTAGCGGTACCCTACGAGCAGTACTTC.

This clonotype was detected only a few times. V is TRBV10-3 and J is TRBJ2-5; no definite D call. The germline V and J ends were trimmed by 2 bases and 7 bases, with 5 bases remaining between them. The CDR3 has 11 residues. Germline-derived CDR1 and CDR2 are ENHRY and SYGVKD. The CDR3 is CAISETGTQYF. CDR3 coding DNA: TGTGCCATCAGTGAGACTGGGACCCAGTACTTC.

This clonotype has only a few counts. J is TRBJ2-1 and V is TRBV7-2; no clear D. The CDR3 totals 15 residues. The germline gives CDR1 SGHTA, CDR2 FQGNSA. V was pared by 3 bases and J by 2 bases, with 11 bases between. The CDR3 nucleotides read TGTGCCAGCAGCTTTGTTCCCGCCGCCTACAATGAGCAGTTCTTC. This codes for CASSFVPAAYNEQFF. Supplemented by reference TRBV7-2 and TRBJ2-1, the full variable domain reads GAGVSQSPSNKVTEKGKDVELRCDPISGHTALYWYRQSLGQGLEFLIYFQGNSAPDKSGLPSDRFSAERTGGSVSTLTIQRTQQEDSAVYLCASSFVPAAYNEQFFGPGTRLTVL.

The J gene is TRBJ2-3, the V gene TRBV6-5; TRBD2 aligns across 8 bases. This CDR3 has 15 amino acids. V shed 4 bases and J 5 bases; nucleotides not matched to a gene: 8. Germline CDR1 MNHEY, CDR2 SVGAGI. In DNA form, the CDR3 reads TGTGCCAGCAGTTCCGACGGGGGGGCGAAAGATACGCAGTATTTT. It translates to CASSSDGGAKDTQYF.